A selection of T cell receptor beta chains follows, all from one sample in a study of cytomegalovirus exposure and HLA in healthy donors. The assay was immunoSEQ multiplex PCR, and TCRdb's table has in-frame clones only and misses some. The sample comprises roughly 71,000 clones, around 70% of which are singletons, and about 20% rests with the top ten. Material for sequencing was PBMCs. The receptors stem from a man aged 35-49 years in good health and CMV-seropositive. The CDR3 runs from the conserved cysteine through the conserved F or W. The order of the fields is CDR3 DNA, CDR3 protein, clone size, J gene, V gene, D gene. D genes are given only for firm matches. Part of the rows lack a size; the others show once, few, many or a class for expanded clones.

DNA: TGCAGCGTAGCCATAGATACGCAGTATTTT
CDR3: CSVAIDTQYF
size: few
J: TRBJ2-3
V: TRBV29-1
D: -

DNA: TGTGCCAGCAGCTCACCGGCAGCGGGGCCGCGTCAAAAGTACTTC
CDR3: CASSSPAAGPRQKYF
size: -
J: TRBJ2-5
V: TRBV7-8
D: TRBD2

DNA: TGCGCCAGCAGCTTCGGGGCCGACAGGGGCGAGACCCAGTACTTC
CDR3: CASSFGADRGETQYF
size: -
J: TRBJ2-5
V: TRBV5-1
D: TRBD1

DNA: TGTGCCAGCAGCATACCGGGACACAGCTCTGGGGCCAACGTCCTGACTTTC
CDR3: CASSIPGHSSGANVLTF
size: -
J: TRBJ2-6
V: TRBV21-1
D: -

DNA: TGTGCCAGCAGTGAATTGTTGGGGGGGGCTTATGGCTACACCTTC
CDR3: CASSELLGGAYGYTF
size: -
J: TRBJ1-2
V: TRBV2
D: -

DNA: TGTGCCAGTAGTATAGATGCGGCAGGGCTTACCTACGAGCAGTACTTC
CDR3: CASSIDAAGLTYEQYF
size: -
J: TRBJ2-7
V: TRBV19
D: -

DNA: TGTGCCAGCAGCTCCTTCGGTGGGGGGACCCTAGATACGCAGTATTTT
CDR3: CASSSFGGGTLDTQYF
size: -
J: TRBJ2-3
V: TRBV7-3
D: -

DNA: TGTGCCAGCAGTCGCCCTGTCTTAGGCGGCGCAGATACGCAGTATTTT
CDR3: CASSRPVLGGADTQYF
size: -
J: TRBJ2-3
V: TRBV5-4
D: -

DNA: TGTGCCAGCAGCTTGTTTAGATCCTACGAGCAGTACTTC
CDR3: CASSLFRSYEQYF
size: -
J: TRBJ2-7
V: TRBV5-6
D: -

DNA: TGTGCCAGCACCCCGGGCAGGGATAATTCACCCCTCCACTTT
CDR3: CASTPGRDNSPLHF
size: -
J: TRBJ1-6
V: TRBV5-4
D: -

DNA: TGTGCCAGCAGTCCACAGGGGACCGGGGAGCTGTTTTTT
CDR3: CASSPQGTGELFF
size: once
J: TRBJ2-2
V: TRBV11-2
D: TRBD1

DNA: TGTGCCAGCGTCCGGGACCCGGAGGGAAAACTGTTTTTT
CDR3: CASVRDPEGKLFF
size: -
J: TRBJ1-4
V: TRBV25-1
D: -

DNA: TGTGCCAGCAGTTACAACCAGGGCCCCCACAATGAGCAGTTCTTC
CDR3: CASSYNQGPHNEQFF
size: medium-sized
J: TRBJ2-1
V: TRBV6-5
D: -

DNA: TGTGCCAGCAGTCGAGGGGGTACCGGGGAGCTGTTTTTT
CDR3: CASSRGGTGELFF
size: -
J: TRBJ2-2
V: TRBV2
D: -

DNA: TGTGCCACCATCTATAGCGGGGGCGAGTCCTACGAGCAGTACTTC
CDR3: CATIYSGGESYEQYF
size: few
J: TRBJ2-7
V: TRBV6-1
D: TRBD2

DNA: TGTGCCAGCAGCTTAAATTCTCCGGGGGACCTTTTGTCCTACGAGCAGTACTTC
CDR3: CASSLNSPGDLLSYEQYF
size: few
J: TRBJ2-7
V: TRBV11-2
D: -

DNA: TGTGCCATCAGTGACAGGTTGGGCACTGAAGCTTTCTTT
CDR3: CAISDRLGTEAFF
size: -
J: TRBJ1-1
V: TRBV10-3
D: -

DNA: TGCGCCAGCAGCCAAGATCCCGGGGCAGATACGCAGTATTTT
CDR3: CASSQDPGADTQYF
size: -
J: TRBJ2-3
V: TRBV4-1
D: -

DNA: TGTGCCAGCAGTCGACTCAGGGTAGGGACTGAAGCTTTCTTT
CDR3: CASSRLRVGTEAFF
size: -
J: TRBJ1-1
V: TRBV6-5
D: -

DNA: TGTGCCAGCAGGGCCAGGGTAGTAACAGATACGCAGTATTTT
CDR3: CASRARVVTDTQYF
size: -
J: TRBJ2-3
V: TRBV6-1
D: -

DNA: TGTGCCAGCAGCGTTGGGGGCTCACCCCTCCACTTT
CDR3: CASSVGGSPLHF
size: -
J: TRBJ1-6
V: TRBV28
D: -

DNA: TGCGCCAGCAGCCCCTTCCGGGATCGGCCAAATGAGCAGTTCTTC
CDR3: CASSPFRDRPNEQFF
size: -
J: TRBJ2-1
V: TRBV4-1
D: -

DNA: TGTGCCAGCAGCTATCCTTTAAATACGCAGTATTTT
CDR3: CASSYPLNTQYF
size: -
J: TRBJ2-3
V: TRBV7-8
D: -

DNA: TGTGCCAGCAGTTACCCCACAGGGAGCACTGAAGCTTTCTTT
CDR3: CASSYPTGSTEAFF
size: once
J: TRBJ1-1
V: TRBV6-6
D: -

DNA: TGTGCCAGCAGCGCCCCGCGACAGGGGCCGAGCACAGATACGCAGTATTTT
CDR3: CASSAPRQGPSTDTQYF
size: -
J: TRBJ2-3
V: TRBV7-9
D: TRBD1

DNA: TGTGCCAGCAGCTTACTTCCAGGGATAGATACGCAGTATTTT
CDR3: CASSLLPGIDTQYF
size: few
J: TRBJ2-3
V: TRBV5-8
D: -

DNA: TGTGCCAGCAGTGTCCCTCCCTATACTGAAGCTTTCTTT
CDR3: CASSVPPYTEAFF
size: few
J: TRBJ1-1
V: TRBV6-1
D: -

DNA: TGCGCCAGCAGTTTTGCGGACAGGGACGCCGGGGAGCTGTTTTTT
CDR3: CASSFADRDAGELFF
size: -
J: TRBJ2-2
V: TRBV5-1
D: TRBD1

DNA: TGTGCCAGCAGCTACGCAGCATCAGGACAGGGACTACAAGAGACCCAGTACTTC
CDR3: CASSYAASGQGLQETQYF
size: -
J: TRBJ2-5
V: TRBV5-6
D: -

DNA: TGTGCCAGCAGCCTGTCCTCCGGGGAGCTGTTTTTT
CDR3: CASSLSSGELFF
size: -
J: TRBJ2-2
V: TRBV7-9
D: -

DNA: TGTGCCAGTAGTGAATTGGGGCTACAAGAGACCCAGTACTTC
CDR3: CASSELGLQETQYF
size: few
J: TRBJ2-5
V: TRBV19
D: -

DNA: TGCGCCAGCAGCTTCGAACAGGGGGCGGGGGATGGCTACACCTTC
CDR3: CASSFEQGAGDGYTF
size: -
J: TRBJ1-2
V: TRBV5-1
D: TRBD1

DNA: TGCGCCAGCAGTTCGGGACTCTTTGAGGAGACCCAGTACTTC
CDR3: CASSSGLFEETQYF
size: -
J: TRBJ2-5
V: TRBV5-1
D: -

DNA: TGCGCCAGCCTCCGGACAGCTGGAAACACCATATATTTT
CDR3: CASLRTAGNTIYF
size: -
J: TRBJ1-3
V: TRBV23-1
D: -